A single sample is the source of the 20 T cell receptor beta chains below, sequenced in a study of T cells in Graves' hyperthyroidism and ophthalmopathy. Amplification yielded TCR beta CDR3 regions, with RNA transcripts as the source. Initially, a first-round RT-PCR of the TCR CDR3 employed the HTBI primer set. From the multiplex PCR reads, TCRdb called clonotypes with MiXCR, one entry per CDR3 protein. The repertoire has 640,000 or so distinct CDR3 sequences, 12% to 15% of them found once; the top ten carry about 7%. Sequencing was carried out using blood. The receptors come from a woman between 18 and 29 years old with Graves' ophthalmopathy.

This clonotype was detected ten times or more. The genes are TRBV15 and TRBJ2-1; 10 nucleotides agree with TRBD2. The CDR3 consists of 15 residues. Looked up from germline, CDR1 is LNHNV and CDR2 is YYDKDF (reference sequence). V was clipped by 5 bases and J by 3 bases; unmatched bases: 4. The CDR3 sequence is CATSLGTSDYNEQFF. In DNA form, the CDR3 reads TGTGCCACCAGCCTAGGGACTAGCGACTACAATGAGCAGTTCTTC.

Points on this clonotype: With a much larger clone just one base away, this may be a read error. V gene TRBV19 combines with J gene TRBJ2-7; either TRBD1 or TRBD2 may fit D (5 bases each). CDR3 size: 12 residues. CDR1 and CDR2 from the germline V gene are LNHDA and SQIVND (reference sequence). The CDR3 DNA sequence: TGTGCCAGTTGGGACGGATGGTACGAGCAGTGCTTC. This codes for CASWDGWYEQCF.

This clonotype was detected many times. The genes are TRBV20-1 and TRBJ2-1, with a weak D call TRBD1 (6 bases). Germline CDR1 and CDR2: DFQATT and SNEGSKA (reference sequence). The ends were cut back, 2 bases at V and 8 bases at J, with 22 bases in the middle. This CDR3 comprises 16 residues. The CDR3 loop is CSARKRDTRPRDEQFF. The CDR3 DNA follows: TGCAGTGCTAGAAAACGGGACACTCGCCCTAGGGATGAGCAGTTCTTC.

This clonotype came up many times. The chain has TRBV28 and TRBJ2-7; D tentatively fits TRBD1 or TRBD2 (6 bases each). V gave up 2 bases and J gave up 5 bases, with 19 bases separating them. This CDR3 has 16 amino acids. Germline loops: CDR1 MDHEN, CDR2 SYDVKM. The CDR3 DNA reads as TGTGCCAGCAGTTTAAGCCCGGCCGGGGGCAGGAACGAGCAGTACTTC. Translated, it gives CASSLSPAGGRNEQYF.

The rearrangement uses TRBV6-1 and TRBJ1-2; 8 nucleotides align to TRBD1. The CDR3 loop spans 16 amino acids. CDR1 is MNHNS and CDR2 is SASEGT in the germline V gene. V shed 6 bases, J shed 2 bases, and the junction held 11 bases outside the gene matches. CDR3 nucleotides: TGTGCCAGCAGGCACATCAGGGGGCTCGGAAACTATGGCTACACCTTC. Translated: CASRHIRGLGNYGYTF.

This clonotype was observed at least ten times. The chain combines TRBV7-3 with TRBJ2-3; a weak D match, TRBD2 (5 bases). Germline loops: CDR1 SGHTA, CDR2 FQGTGA. The CDR3 sequence is 17 residues long. V lost 2 bases to trimming and J lost 1 base, with 16 bases between them. The CDR3 loop reads CASSLGVLAIGTDTQYF. CDR3 nucleotide sequence: TGTGCCAGCAGCTTAGGGGTCCTAGCAATCGGCACAGATACGCAGTATTTT.

In this sample, this clonotype turned up many times. V and J are TRBV6-1 and TRBJ2-2, with a tentative D call TRBD2 (7 bases). Trimming removed 7 bases at V and 0 bases at J, with 18 bases between. CDR3 length: 17 residues. Germline V CDR1 and CDR2: MNHNS, SASEGT. Here the CDR3 reads CASTKRGGTPNTGELFF. DNA for the CDR3: TGTGCCAGCACTAAAAGGGGGGGAACCCCGAACACCGGGGAGCTGTTTTTT.

The table lists this clonotype with many counts. The rearrangement uses TRBV7-8 and TRBJ2-7; 12 bases map to TRBD2. The V and J ends lost 3 bases and 0 bases, in that order; junction bases with no gene match: 3. The germline CDR1 and CDR2 sequences are SGHVS and FQNEAQ. This CDR3 has 16 residues. The CDR3 is CASSFLTSGGSYEQYF. The CDR3 coding sequence is TGTGCCAGCAGCTTTCTGACTAGCGGGGGCTCCTACGAGCAGTACTTC.

This clonotype was detected only a few times. This may stem from a read error, because a much larger clone lies one nucleotide away. The chain has TRBV5-1 and TRBJ1-3; tentative D call: TRBD1 (5 bases). Germline-derived CDR1 and CDR2 are SGHRS and YFSETQ. This CDR3 is 14 amino acids long. The CDR3 DNA reads TGCGCCAGCAGCTCTGCGTCGGGGCAGGACACCGTATATTTT. Translated: CASSSASGQDTVYF.

The chain uses TRBV18 and TRBJ2-1; no clear D gene. The V gene lost 3 bases and the J gene lost 0 bases, with 6 bases spanning the gap. CDR3 length: 14 amino acids. Germline V gives CDR1 KGHSH, CDR2 LQKENI. CDR3 sequence: CASSPARSYNEQFF. The CDR3 DNA reads as TGTGCCAGCTCACCCGCACGCTCCTACAATGAGCAGTTCTTC.

This clonotype was seen many times. The gene calls are TRBV7-2 and TRBJ2-1, with D possibly called TRBD1 or TRBD2 (5 bases each). From germline, CDR1 is SGHTA and CDR2 FQGNSA. The CDR3 totals 14 residues. The V gene lost 5 bases and the J gene lost 10 bases, with 18 bases spanning the gap. The CDR3 reads CASSPMGDEGEQFF. The DNA of the CDR3 is TGTGCCAGCAGCCCCATGGGCGACGAGGGGGAGCAGTTCTTC.

This clonotype was counted only a few times. One end of the junction fails to match germline, which may point to a read error. This sequence joins TRBV19 and TRBJ1-5; the D is unclear. Per the germline V gene, CDR1 is LNHDA and CDR2 is SQIVND (reference sequence). The CDR3 contains 15 residues. In nucleotides, the CDR3 is TGTGCCAGTAGTATAGCAGCGGATAGCGATCAGCCCCAGCATTTT. It encodes CASSIAADSDQPQHF.

This clonotype occurred many times. The chain couples TRBV20-1 to TRBJ2-5; D perhaps matches TRBD2 (5 bases). Trimming stripped 0 bases from V and 4 bases from J, with 15 bases between. This CDR3 is built from 15 residues. Germline CDR1 reads DFQATT; CDR2 reads SNEGSKA (reference sequence). CDR3 protein: CSARDVQLGGETQYF. CDR3 DNA: TGCAGTGCTAGAGATGTTCAGCTAGGAGGAGAGACCCAGTACTTC.

This clonotype has at least ten counts. This rearrangement joins TRBV27 to TRBJ2-5, with 9 bases that match TRBD2. CDR1 and CDR2 (germline): MNHEY, SMNVEV (reference sequence). The CDR3 is 18 amino acids. After removal of 5 bases from V and 5 bases from J, the junction contained 18 bases not matched to a gene. The CDR3 is CASSGLGLADEPGETQYF. CDR3 sequence (DNA): TGTGCCAGCAGTGGGCTGGGACTAGCAGACGAACCAGGGGAGACCCAGTACTTC.

Points on this clonotype: Germline and junction disagree at one end, which may indicate a read error. The chain uses TRBV7-9 and TRBJ2-1, with TRBD2 matching 10 bases. The CDR3 is made up of 14 amino acids. CDR1 and CDR2 (germline): SEHNR, FQNEAQ (reference sequence). This chain's CDR3 is CASSLAVAGGLVIF. CDR3 nucleotide sequence: TGTGCCAGCAGCTTAGCGGTAGCGGGAGGCCTCGTTATCTTC.

This clonotype came up many times. The chain carries TRBV28 and TRBJ2-7; the D is unclear. The CDR3 extends over 12 amino acids. Germline assignment: CDR1 MDHEN and CDR2 SYDVKM. The V and J ends lost 3 bases and 7 bases respectively, with 10 bases between them. The CDR3 here is CASSLSHGEQYF. The CDR3 DNA is TGTGCCAGCAGTTTGTCCCACGGTGAGCAGTACTTC.

This clonotype was counted only a few times. The chain uses TRBV10-3 and TRBJ1-2; TRBD1 might be the D (6 bases). V was cut by 5 bases and J by 3 bases, with 13 bases left in between. The germline V gene has CDR1 ENHRY and CDR2 SYGVKD. CDR3 size: 14 residues. CDR3 in DNA: TGTGCCATCAGTCCCTTGACAGGAGACTATGGCTACACCTTC. Translated: CAISPLTGDYGYTF.

This clonotype was counted between two and nine times. This chain uses TRBV7-8 with TRBJ2-7; D perhaps matches TRBD1 (6 bases). The CDR3 has 14 amino acids. With 5 bases removed from V and 3 bases from J, the gap between germline ends came to 14 bases. Germline CDR1 and CDR2: SGHVS and FQNEAQ. CDR3 in amino acids: CASSAPGHLYEQYF. The CDR3 coding sequence is TGTGCCAGCAGCGCCCCGGGACACCTCTACGAGCAGTACTTC.

This clonotype was seen many times. The chain carries TRBV30 and TRBJ1-1; D may be TRBD1 (6 bases). Trimming removed 5 bases from V and 1 base from J, with 11 bases in between. This CDR3 spans 13 amino acids. Germline V gene lookup returns CDR1 GTSNPN and CDR2 SVGIG (reference sequence). In nucleotides, the CDR3 is TGTGCCTGGGCCACGGGACAGAACACTGAAGCTTTCTTT. Encoded protein: CAWATGQNTEAFF.

This clonotype was counted ten times or more. The J gene is TRBJ2-1, the V gene TRBV7-9; 11 bases fit TRBD2. With V trimmed by 3 bases and J by 1 base, 8 bases remained unmatched. This CDR3 comprises 18 residues. Germline CDR1 and CDR2: SEHNR and FQNEAQ (reference sequence). The CDR3 loop reads CASSLRTSGSLSYNEQFF. As DNA, the CDR3 is TGTGCCAGCAGCTTGAGAACTAGCGGGAGTCTATCCTACAATGAGCAGTTCTTC.